This entry lists 21 T cell receptor beta chains sequenced from one sample in a study of CD8 T cells in Susac syndrome (dated by TCRdb to the late 2010s). Library method: the immunoSEQ multiplex PCR assay. RNA was extracted using the RNeasy kit, and about 0.5 to 1 ug of the RNA was reverse transcribed with random hexamers. TCRdb trimmed public reads at Q25 via fastp, called clones via MiXCR and kept in-frame beta chains. Merged by CDR3 protein, the rows form single entries marked with the most common genes and DNA. This sample holds more than 200,000 distinct CDR3 sequences; roughly 92% were observed only once. The ten largest clones capture about 0.15% of the sample. Sequenced sample: CD8+ T cells from PBMCs. The receptor source for this set is a human donor with multiple sclerosis.

This sequence joins TRBV10-3 and TRBJ1-1; no firm D call. There are 12 residues in the CDR3. V was clipped by 6 bases and J by 3 bases, with 8 bases between them. The germline V gene encodes CDR1 ENHRY and CDR2 SYGVKD. CDR3 coding DNA: TGTGCCATCAGGGGAGCGGACACTGAAGCTTTCTTT. Translating gives CAIRGADTEAFF.

The chain uses TRBV6-2 or TRBV6-3 and TRBJ2-3; D uncertain. This CDR3 comprises 17 residues. The V gene's germline CDR1 is MNHEY and CDR2 SVGEGT. V lost 6 bases and J lost 2, with 21 bases in between. CDR3: CASRHPLMFGFTDTQYF. CDR3 bases: TGTGCCAGCAGACATCCCTTGATGTTTGGGTTCACAGATACGCAGTATTTT.

The sample holds one count of this clonotype. V usage is TRBV12-3 or TRBV12-4 and J usage is TRBJ2-7, with D unclear. CDR3 length: 13 amino acids. Trimming took 3 bases from V and 1 from J, leaving 7 bases between them. CDR3 amino acids: CASSLTLSYEQYF. The CDR3 nucleotides are TGTGCCAGCAGTTTGACATTGTCCTACGAGCAGTACTTC.

This clonotype was counted between two and nine times. The rearrangement joins TRBV5-6 to TRBJ1-1; D is perhaps TRBD1 (6 bases). The V and J ends lost 4 bases and 4 bases respectively, with 8 bases between them. The CDR3 sequence is 12 residues long. Germline CDR1 SGHDT, CDR2 YYEEEE. In DNA, the CDR3 is TGTGCCAGCAGCGTGGACAGCACTGAAGCTTTCTTT. This sequence encodes CASSVDSTEAFF.

Written as DNA, the CDR3 is TGTGCCACCGGACTAGCGGGAGGGCCGAACACCGGGGAGCTGTTTTTT. Translation gives CATGLAGGPNTGELFF. The rearrangement joins TRBV19 to TRBJ2-2; 15 bases align to TRBD2. V trimming: 10 bases; J trimming: 0 bases; junction bases outside the gene matches: 3. The CDR3 consists of 16 residues. Germline CDR1 LNHDA, CDR2 SQIVND (reference sequence). Based on the CDR3 plus reference TRBV19 and TRBJ2-2, the full variable domain is DGGITQSPKYLFRKEGQNVTLSCEQNLNHDAMYWYRQDPGQGLRLIYYSQIVNDFQKGDIAEGYSVSREKKESFPLTVTSAQKNPTAFYLCATGLAGGPNTGELFFGEGSRLTVL.

The rearrangement links TRBV7-9 to TRBJ2-2, with TRBD2 identical over 8 bases. Trimming took 5 bases from V and 6 from J; bases not matched to a gene: 11. Germline V gene data show CDR1 as SEHNR and CDR2 as FQNEAQ (reference sequence). This CDR3 is built from 16 residues. The DNA of the CDR3 is TGTGCCAGCAGCCACGCCCCCTGGGGACTAGCCGGGGAGCTGTTTTTT. It codes for CASSHAPWGLAGELFF.

The chain combines TRBV5-6 with TRBJ2-1; TRBD1 aligns across 10 bases. J gave up 8 bases and V 3 bases, and 5 bases lay outside the gene matches. There are 14 residues in the CDR3. Germline-derived CDR1 and CDR2 are SGHDT and YYEEEE. CDR3: CASSYPTGGDEQFF. CDR3 in DNA: TGTGCCAGCAGCTATCCGACAGGGGGCGATGAGCAGTTCTTC.

The sample holds a few counts of this clonotype. The J gene is TRBJ1-5, the V gene TRBV6-5; TRBD1 might be the D (5 bases). Between the trimmed V and J ends, which lost 2 bases and 7 bases, there was a span of 9 bases. This CDR3 has 13 amino acids. In germline, CDR1 is MNHEY, CDR2 SVGAGI. The CDR3 loop is CASSYGGTQPQHF. The CDR3 bases are TGTGCCAGCAGTTACGGGGGAACGCAGCCCCAGCATTTT.

The V gene is TRBV29-1, the J gene TRBJ2-7; D could derive from TRBD1 or TRBD2 (5 bases each). The CDR3 totals 13 residues. V lost 4 bases and J lost 3, with 13 bases in between. Germline values: CDR1 SQVTM, CDR2 ANQGSEA. Here the CDR3 DNA reads TGCAGCGTTGCGGGGCTGGCGGTCTACGAGCAGTACTTC. Translated: CSVAGLAVYEQYF.

The chain employs TRBV7-2 and TRBJ2-2; D might be TRBD2 (6 bases). The germline V and J ends were trimmed by 2 bases and 6 bases, with 16 bases remaining between them. CDR1 is SGHTA, CDR2 FQGNSA, per germline. This CDR3 is 16 amino acids long. CDR3 loop: CASSLPRDFPSGELFF. DNA for the CDR3: TGTGCCAGCAGCTTACCCCGGGACTTCCCCTCCGGGGAGCTGTTTTTT.

J is TRBJ2-7 and V is TRBV20-1; a possible D gene is TRBD1 (5 bases). Germline V gives CDR1 DFQATT, CDR2 SNEGSKA (reference sequence). This CDR3 is 15 amino acids long. Trimming stripped 0 bases from V and 2 bases from J, with 14 bases between. The CDR3 loop reads CSARDQRTSTYEQYF. In nucleotides, the CDR3 is TGCAGTGCTAGAGATCAAAGGACAAGCACCTACGAGCAGTACTTC.

This chain joins TRBV7-9 and TRBJ1-2, with 7 bases aligning to TRBD1. V was clipped by 0 bases and J by 6 bases; unmatched bases: 10. The CDR3 consists of 16 residues. Germline CDR1 reads SEHNR; CDR2 reads FQNEAQ (reference sequence). DNA for the CDR3: TGTGCCAGCAGCTTAGCCCTAGACAGGGTGAGGCATGGCTACACCTTC. Protein sequence: CASSLALDRVRHGYTF.

This clonotype was counted a single time. V usage is TRBV30 and J usage is TRBJ2-1; D is undetermined. The CDR3 runs 13 residues. Germline V gives CDR1 GTSNPN, CDR2 SVGIG (reference sequence). V shed 3 bases and J shed 6 bases, with 12 bases lying between them. CDR3 amino acids: CAWSAIRPNEQFF. CDR3 coding DNA: TGTGCCTGGAGCGCTATTCGTCCCAATGAGCAGTTCTTC.

This rearrangement joins TRBV4-1 to TRBJ2-7, with D perhaps matching TRBD2 (6 bases). CDR3 length: 13 residues. V lost 4 bases and J 3 bases, leaving 10 bases between the germline ends. Germline V gives CDR1 MGHRA, CDR2 YSYEKL. For the CDR3, the DNA is TGCGCCAGCAGCCTGAGGACTATCTACGAGCAGTACTTC. Amino acid sequence: CASSLRTIYEQYF.

The V gene is TRBV29-1, the J gene TRBJ1-2; the match to TRBD1 covers 9 bases. Germline V gene sequence: CDR1 SQVTM, CDR2 ANQGSEA. V trimming: 6 bases; J trimming: 3 bases; junction bases outside the gene matches: 5. The CDR3 is 13 residues long. CDR3: CSVRGDRDYGYTF. CDR3 nucleotide sequence: TGCAGCGTCCGGGGGGACAGGGACTATGGCTACACCTTC.

V gene TRBV12-3 or TRBV12-4 combines with J gene TRBJ1-1; 7 bases fit TRBD1. The V segment lost 4 bases and the J segment 4 bases; nucleotides outside the gene matches: 3. The CDR3 is 13 residues long. The CDR3: CASSSGGGTEAFF. Written as DNA, the CDR3 is TGTGCCAGCAGTTCAGGGGGAGGCACTGAAGCTTTCTTT.

The rearrangement links TRBV4-1 to TRBJ2-1, with D unresolved. The length of the CDR3 is 15 residues. Trimming stripped 1 base from V and 4 bases from J, with 11 bases between. CDR1 and CDR2 from the germline V gene are MGHRA and YSYEKL. The CDR3 sequence: CASSQVAESYNEQFF. CDR3 DNA sequence: TGCGCCAGCAGCCAAGTGGCGGAATCGTACAATGAGCAGTTCTTC.

The chain combines TRBV9 with TRBJ1-5; D call uncertain. The CDR3 contains 13 residues. Trimming shortened V by 0 bases and J by 9 bases, and 10 bases separated the two germline ends. Germline assignment: CDR1 SGDLS and CDR2 YYNGEE. The CDR3, as DNA: TGTGCCAGCAGCGTAGAAGGTGAGGGGCCCCAGCATTTT. Amino acids: CASSVEGEGPQHF.

This chain connects TRBV2 to TRBJ1-6; D is undetermined. The germline V gene encodes CDR1 SNHLY and CDR2 FYNNEI. The V and J ends lost 3 bases and 9 bases respectively, with 9 bases between them. This CDR3 spans 13 amino acids. The CDR3 spells CASSDDEASPLHF. CDR3 coding DNA: TGTGCCAGCAGTGATGATGAGGCTTCACCCCTCCACTTT.

This clonotype was counted once. This rearrangement joins TRBV7-2 to TRBJ1-2, with 7 positions matching TRBD1. The CDR3 is 15 residues long. Germline-derived CDR1 and CDR2 are SGHTA and FQGNSA. V was pared by 4 bases and J by 3 bases, with 8 bases of the junction left unmatched. In DNA, the CDR3 is TGTGCCAGCAGCTCATCAGGGGGTCTGGACTATGGCTACACCTTC. It specifies CASSSSGGLDYGYTF. Drawing the rest from reference TRBV7-2 and TRBJ1-2, the complete variable domain is GAGVSQSPSNKVTEKGKDVELRCDPISGHTALYWYRQSLGQGLEFLIYFQGNSAPDKSGLPSDRFSAERTGGSVSTLTIQRTQQEDSAVYLCASSSSGGLDYGYTFGSGTRLTVV.

The chain recombines TRBV28 with TRBJ2-1; 7 bases line up with TRBD2. The V gene's germline CDR1 is MDHEN and CDR2 SYDVKM. CDR3 length equals 18 residues. Trimming took 1 base from V and 7 from J; bases not matched to a gene: 16. CDR3 DNA sequence: TGTGCCAGCAGTTTATCTGGTCTGGGGCTAGGCGGGAGTAATGAGCAGTTCTTC. Residues: CASSLSGLGLGGSNEQFF.